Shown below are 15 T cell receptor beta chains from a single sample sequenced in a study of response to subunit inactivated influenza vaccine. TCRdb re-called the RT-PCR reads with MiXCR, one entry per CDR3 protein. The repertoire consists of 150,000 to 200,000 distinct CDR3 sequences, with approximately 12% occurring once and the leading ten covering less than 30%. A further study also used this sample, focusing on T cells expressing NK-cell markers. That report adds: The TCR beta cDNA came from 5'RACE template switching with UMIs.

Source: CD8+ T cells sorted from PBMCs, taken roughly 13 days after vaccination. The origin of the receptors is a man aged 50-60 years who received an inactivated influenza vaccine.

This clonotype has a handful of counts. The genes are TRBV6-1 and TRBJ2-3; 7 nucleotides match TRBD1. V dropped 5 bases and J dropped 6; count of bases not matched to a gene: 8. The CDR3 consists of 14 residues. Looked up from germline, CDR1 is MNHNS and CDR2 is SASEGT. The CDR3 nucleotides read TGTGCCAGCAGTACCCCGGGACAGCCTGATACGCAGTATTTT. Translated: CASSTPGQPDTQYF.

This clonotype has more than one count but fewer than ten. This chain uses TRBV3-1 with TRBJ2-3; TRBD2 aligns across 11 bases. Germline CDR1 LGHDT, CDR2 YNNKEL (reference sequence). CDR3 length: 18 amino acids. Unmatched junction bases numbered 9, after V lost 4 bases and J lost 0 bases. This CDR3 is CASSPLAGGRSSTDTQYF. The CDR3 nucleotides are TGTGCCAGCAGCCCTCTAGCGGGGGGCCGTTCGAGCACAGATACGCAGTATTTT.

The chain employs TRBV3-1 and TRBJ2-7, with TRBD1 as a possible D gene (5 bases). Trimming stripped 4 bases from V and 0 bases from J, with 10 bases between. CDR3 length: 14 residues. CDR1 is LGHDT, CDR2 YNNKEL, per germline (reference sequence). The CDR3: CASSPVTGSYEQYF. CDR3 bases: TGTGCCAGCAGCCCGGTAACAGGCTCCTACGAGCAGTACTTC.

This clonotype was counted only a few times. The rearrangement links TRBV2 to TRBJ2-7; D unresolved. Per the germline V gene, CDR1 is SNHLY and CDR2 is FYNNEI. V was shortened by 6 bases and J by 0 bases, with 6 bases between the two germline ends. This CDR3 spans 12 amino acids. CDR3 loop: CASSVGSYEQYF. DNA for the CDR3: TGTGCCAGCAGCGTTGGCTCCTACGAGCAGTACTTC.

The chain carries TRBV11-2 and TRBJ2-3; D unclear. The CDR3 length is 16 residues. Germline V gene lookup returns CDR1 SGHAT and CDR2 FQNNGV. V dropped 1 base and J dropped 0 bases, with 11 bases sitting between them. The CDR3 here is CASSLGGTLSTDTQYF. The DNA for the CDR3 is TGTGCCAGCAGCTTAGGCGGCACGCTAAGCACAGATACGCAGTATTTT.

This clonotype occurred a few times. The CDR3 DNA is TGCAGTGCTAGAGATCCGGCTAGCGGGAGTTTCCATGAGCAGTTCTTC. Protein product: CSARDPASGSFHEQFF. This chain connects TRBV20-1 to TRBJ2-1, with 10 nucleotides matching TRBD2. There are 16 residues in the CDR3. V lost 0 bases to trimming and J lost 8 bases; unmatched junction nucleotides: 10. The germline V gene has CDR1 DFQATT and CDR2 SNEGSKA (reference sequence).

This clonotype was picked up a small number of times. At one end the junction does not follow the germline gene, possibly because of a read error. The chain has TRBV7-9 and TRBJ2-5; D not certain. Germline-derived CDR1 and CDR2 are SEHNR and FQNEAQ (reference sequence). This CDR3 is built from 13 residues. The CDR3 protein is CASRLELQETQYF. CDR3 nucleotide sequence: TGTGCCAGCAGGTTAGAACTCCAAGAGACCCAGTACTTC.

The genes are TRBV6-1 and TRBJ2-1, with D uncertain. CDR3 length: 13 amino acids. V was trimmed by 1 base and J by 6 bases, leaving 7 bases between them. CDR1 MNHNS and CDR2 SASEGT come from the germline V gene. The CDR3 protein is CASSEGALNEQFF. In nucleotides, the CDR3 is TGTGCCAGCAGTGAAGGGGCACTCAATGAGCAGTTCTTC.

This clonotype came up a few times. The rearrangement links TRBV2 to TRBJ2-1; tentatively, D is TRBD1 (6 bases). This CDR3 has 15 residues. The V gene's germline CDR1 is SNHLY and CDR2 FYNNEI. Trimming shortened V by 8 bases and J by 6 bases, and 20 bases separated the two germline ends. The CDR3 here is CASHKDSLQGNEQFF. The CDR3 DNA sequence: TGTGCCAGCCATAAGGACAGCCTGCAAGGCAATGAGCAGTTCTTC.

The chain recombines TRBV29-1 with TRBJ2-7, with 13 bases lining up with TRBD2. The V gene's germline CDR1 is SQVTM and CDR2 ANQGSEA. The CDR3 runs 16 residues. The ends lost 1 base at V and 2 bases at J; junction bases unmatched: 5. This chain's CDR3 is CSVEVGTSGVTYEQYF. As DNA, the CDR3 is TGCAGCGTTGAAGTAGGGACTAGCGGGGTGACCTACGAGCAGTACTTC.

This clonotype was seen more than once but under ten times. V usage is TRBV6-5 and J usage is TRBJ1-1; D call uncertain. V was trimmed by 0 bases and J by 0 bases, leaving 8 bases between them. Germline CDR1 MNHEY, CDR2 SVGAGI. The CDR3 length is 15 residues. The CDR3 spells CASSYSVGLNTEAFF. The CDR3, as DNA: TGTGCCAGCAGTTACTCGGTAGGCTTGAACACTGAAGCTTTCTTT.

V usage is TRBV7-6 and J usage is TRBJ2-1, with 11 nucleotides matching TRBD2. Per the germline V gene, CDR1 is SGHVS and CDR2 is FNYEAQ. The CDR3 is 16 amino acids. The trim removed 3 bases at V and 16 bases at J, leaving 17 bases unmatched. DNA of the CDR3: TGTGCCAGCAGCTTCCTGACAGGGCCAGGACTAGCGGGCCTTTTCTTC. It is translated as CASSFLTGPGLAGLFF.

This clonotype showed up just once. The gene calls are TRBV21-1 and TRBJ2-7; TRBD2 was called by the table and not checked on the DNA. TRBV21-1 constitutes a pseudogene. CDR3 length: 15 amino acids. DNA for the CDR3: TGTGCCAGCAGCAAAGGGAGGGCAGGGCCCTACGAGCAGTACTTC. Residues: CASSKGRAGPYEQYF.

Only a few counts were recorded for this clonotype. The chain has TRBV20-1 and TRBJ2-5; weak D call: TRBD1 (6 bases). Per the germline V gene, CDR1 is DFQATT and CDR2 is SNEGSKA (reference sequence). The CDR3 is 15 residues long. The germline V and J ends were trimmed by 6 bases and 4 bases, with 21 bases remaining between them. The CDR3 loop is CSAQKTGSLAETQYF. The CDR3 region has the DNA TGCAGTGCCCAAAAAACAGGGTCCCTTGCAGAGACCCAGTACTTC.

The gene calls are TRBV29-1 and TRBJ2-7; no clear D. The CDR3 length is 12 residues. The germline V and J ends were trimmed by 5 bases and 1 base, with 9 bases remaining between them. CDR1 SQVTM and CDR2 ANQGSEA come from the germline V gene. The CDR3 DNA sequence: TGCAGCGTTAACCTGGGATCCTACGAGCAGTACTTC. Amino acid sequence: CSVNLGSYEQYF.